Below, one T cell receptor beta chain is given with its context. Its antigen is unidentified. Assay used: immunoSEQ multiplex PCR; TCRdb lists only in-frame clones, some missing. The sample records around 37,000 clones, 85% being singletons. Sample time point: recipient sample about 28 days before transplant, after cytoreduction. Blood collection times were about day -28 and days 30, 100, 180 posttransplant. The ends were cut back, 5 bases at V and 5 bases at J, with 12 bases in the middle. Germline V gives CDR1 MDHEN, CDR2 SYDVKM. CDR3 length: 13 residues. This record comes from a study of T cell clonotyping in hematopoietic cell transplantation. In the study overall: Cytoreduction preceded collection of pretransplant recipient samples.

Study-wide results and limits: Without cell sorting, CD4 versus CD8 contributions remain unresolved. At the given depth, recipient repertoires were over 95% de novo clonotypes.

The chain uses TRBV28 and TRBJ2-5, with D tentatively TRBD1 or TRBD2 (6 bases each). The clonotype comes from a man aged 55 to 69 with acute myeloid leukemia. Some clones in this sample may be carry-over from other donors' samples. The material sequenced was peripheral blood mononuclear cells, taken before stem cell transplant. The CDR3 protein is CASSRRGPETQYF. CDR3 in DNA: TGTGCCAGCAGTCGACGGGGGCCGGAGACCCAGTACTTC.